This TCR beta chain was retrieved from a study of regulatory T cells in long-lasting Graves disease. As to time point: newly diagnosed GD, antithyroid drugs for less than 3 months. Extracted RNA from PBMCs served as the source of the TCR library. Each patient gave 7.5 to 9 milliliters of EDTA-anticoagulated peripheral blood. Study observations and caveats: A greater number of public clonotypes (roughly 2,700) was shared by persistent patients than by new patients (approximately 880). TCR diversity in persistent Graves' patients was below that of newly diagnosed ones.

The CDR3 sequence is 15 residues long. CDR1 is KGHDR and CDR2 is SFDVKD in the germline V gene. The germline V and J ends were trimmed by 1 base and 7 bases, with 13 bases remaining between them. Arm-PCR of CDR3 regions and iRepertoire HTBI primers were used to build TCR beta libraries. One entry per CDR3 protein, called by TCRdb with MiXCR from the multiplex PCR reads. The repertoire consists of roughly 440,000 distinct CDR3 sequences, with 16% occurring once and the leading ten covering roughly 23%. This clonotype was detected many times. What it recognizes is unknown. This same sample was also part of a study on T cells in Graves' hyperthyroidism and ophthalmopathy. As that report states: Most expanded thyroid clonotypes above 0.001 also appeared in blood.

This clonotype was sampled from a young woman with Graves disease. The sample consisted of peripheral blood mononuclear cells (PBMCs), taken at new diagnosis, from a patient treated with antithyroid drugs. The V and J genes are TRBV24-1 and TRBJ2-1, with D possibly matching TRBD1 (6 bases). This chain's CDR3 is CATSDLGSGENEQFF. CDR3 nucleotides: TGTGCCACCAGTGATTTAGGATCAGGGGAAAATGAGCAGTTCTTC.